This T cell receptor (beta chain) emerged from a study of radiation and T cells in renal cell carcinoma (TCRdb year 2020). General notes on the study: In total, about 53 samples, comprising roughly 25 tumors and roughly 27 peripheral blood samples, were subjected to TCR beta sequencing. Across all 50 or so samples, 4 million to 5 million unique CDR3 nucleotide sequences encoding 2,658,974 unique CDR3 amino acid sequences were identified.

This specimen's time point label, per the study, means: tumor resected at nephrectomy. What the treatment or condition label conveys for this sample: treatment-naive control, cytoreductive nephrectomy. The control tumors were taken from treatment-naive renal cell carcinoma patients who had cytoreductive nephrectomy with no earlier radiation. All patients had renal cell carcinoma with clear cell pathology. The control tumors used for TCR sequencing were from several females and 11 to 12 males, were resected between about 2011 and 2014, and had a median patient age of approximately 57 years (range about 40 to 85). Tumor processing involved mechanical dissociation, digestion with collagenase/hyaluronidase at 37 degrees C, handling in gentleMACS C tubes, and storage in liquid nitrogen. The QIAamp DNA Blood Mini Kit (Qiagen) was used to prepare genomic DNA for TCR sequencing. The analyses included just those samples that passed every quality control check.

TCR beta libraries were generated from genomic DNA with the immunoSEQ kit, following the manufacturer's recommendations. For library preparation, a first multiplex PCR was performed with proprietary primers, followed by a second PCR in which unique barcodes were added, and bead cleanups were performed after each round. A kit-provided positive control reaction and a negative control reaction were included in every sample batch. The final libraries were assessed on an Agilent 4200 TapeStation D1000 ScreenTape, pooled by volume, and quantified by qPCR. An Illumina NextSeq500 fitted with a MidOutput 150-cycle cartridge performed the sequencing, running 156 Read1 cycles and 15 Index1 cycles with the kit's custom primers. The pooled library was loaded at roughly 0.98 pM with a roughly 22% PhiX control spike-in. As for the original processing: Vendor-processed data were analyzed in R, with a clonotype defined as all T cells sharing the same CDR3 nucleotide sequence. In the clone abundance analyses, frequencies in each sample were normalized to that sample's 10,000 most abundant clones. Before analysis, public T cell clones were removed, and these numbered fewer than five per sample on average. Dominant motif analysis used ImmunoMap with the PAM10 matrix, gap penalty 30 and homology threshold 0.3; motifs with cumulative frequency at least 0.01 counted as dominant. Entries here come from immuneACCESS through TCRdb and include only in-frame sequences with V and J called. Some clones fail to appear in such tables; in the studies checked, an unresolved V gene covers under half of the shortfall, and the cause of the remainder is unknown. From that table come the V and J calls and clone size; the DNA was used to work out D and trimming. The sample contains 13,000 to 15,000 clones, roughly 60% of them found a single time. Of the sample, roughly a sixth is held by the ten largest clones.

Via the germline V gene, CDR1 is KGHSH and CDR2 LQKENI. Reading from cysteine to phenylalanine, the CDR3 counts 13 amino acids. The entry retains the CDR3 DNA only, 39 bases that are in frame from base 1. The V end gives up 4 bases and the J end 3 bases, leaving 2 bases in the junction not matched to a gene. Results the study describes overall, beyond this receptor: Higher TCR clonality was observed in irradiated tumors than in controls, with an average of approximately 50% of the repertoire accounted for by the top 100 clonotypes, compared with 43% in nephrectomy-only tumors. Compared with control tumors, irradiated tumors had a greater number of dominant CDR3 motifs, and those motifs took up a bigger portion of the repertoire. The single-armed trial design could not address effects of radiation dose or scheduling on the TCR repertoire. Only small tumor regions of roughly 1.1 g were available, so intratumoral heterogeneity was not captured.

About this clone: Its antigen is not yet known. Base qualities are missing; no much larger clone stands one base away.

The sample here was tumor tissue, taken from a patient whose treatment was nephrectomy without radiotherapy. The rearrangement combines TRBV18 with TRBJ2-7, with 8 bases aligning to TRBD2. The receptor was isolated from a man aged 60 to 75 with renal cell carcinoma. The CDR3 protein sequence reads: CASSLGGDYEQYF. The nucleotide sequence is TGTGCCAGCTCACTCGGGGGGGACTACGAGCAGTACTTC.